The text below deals with one TCR beta chain. A few counts support this clone. This receptor's antigen is unknown. Base qualities are not provided; no much larger clone lies one nucleotide away. This entry belongs to a study of blood T cell repertoires in COVID-19 (dated by TCRdb to about 2020). Regarding the study in general: Collaborator samples came from the United States, Italy and Spain and covered acute and convalescent phases of COVID-19. Where available, HLA class I and class II types were taken from metadata supplied by the sample provider and were not determined by assay-based typing. The material from the prospective study consisted of cDNA or gDNA derived from T cells, B-cell-depleted T cells, or PBMCs. Subjects who had been exposed to COVID-19, were actively infected with it, or had recovered from it provided the deeply sampled blood TCRbeta repertoires that made up the dataset. The repertoires were made available in a free public database intended to serve as a resource for research on the immune response to SARS-CoV-2. Samples came from the ongoing ImmuneRACE study (first 160 participants) plus 1,254 subjects from 6 global collaborators. Nearly every sample came with metadata listing a de-identified subject ID, COVID-19 status, age in years and sex. General findings and caveats noted by the study authors: The amount of clinical and demographic metadata varied by source and participant and was provided uncurated.

CDR1 and CDR2 (MNHEY, SVGAGI) derive from the germline V gene. Compared with germline, V lacks 6 bases and J lacks 3 bases; bases without a gene match: 4. The CDR3 sequence holds 13 residues, the cysteine and phenylalanine included. The entry retains the CDR3 DNA only, 39 bases that are in frame from base 1. Each collaborating institution followed its own protocols to collect whole blood in K2EDTA tubes. For TCRbeta analysis, collaborators shipped samples as frozen whole blood, isolated PBMCs, or DNA extracted from either of those sample types. The immunoSEQ Assay, a bias-controlled multiplex PCR, was used to amplify TCRbeta CDR3 regions from genomic DNA. In the original analysis: The number of nucleated cells in each sample was estimated from the amplification of reference gene primers within the assay. To quantify the absolute abundance of each unique TCRbeta CDR3 rearrangement, sequence reads were collapsed and filtered. For each sample, productive Simpson clonality was calculated as the square root of Simpson's diversity index over productive rearrangements. TCRdb re-hosts the immuneACCESS table, in-frame sequences only. Its copies lack some clones; in the studies checked, an unresolved V gene accounts for under half of them, and the cause for the rest is not known. V, J and clone size are those of that table, while D and trimming were read from the DNA. For this sample there are 150,000 to 200,000 clones; around nine tenths appear just once. 4% to 5% of the sample belongs to the ten largest clones.

The sequence links TRBV6-5 to TRBJ2-7, with TRBD2 identical over 8 junction bases. Sequencing used peripheral blood. The sequence came from a human donor in a cohort sampled during active COVID-19. The sequence in DNA is TGTGCCAGCAGCGCCGGGGGGGGCTACGAGCAGTACTTC. It is translated as CASSAGGGYEQYF.